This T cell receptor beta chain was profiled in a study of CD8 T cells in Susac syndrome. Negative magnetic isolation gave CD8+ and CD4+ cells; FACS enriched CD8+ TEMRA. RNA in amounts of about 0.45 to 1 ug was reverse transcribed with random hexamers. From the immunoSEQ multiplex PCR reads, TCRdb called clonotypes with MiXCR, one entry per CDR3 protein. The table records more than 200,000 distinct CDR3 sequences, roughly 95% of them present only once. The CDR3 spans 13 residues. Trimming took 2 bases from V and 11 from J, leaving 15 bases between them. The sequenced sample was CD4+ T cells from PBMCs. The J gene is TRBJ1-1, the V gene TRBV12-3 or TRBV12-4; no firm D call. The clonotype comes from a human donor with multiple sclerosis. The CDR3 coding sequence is TGTGCCAGCAGTTTAAAAAGCGGCAGAGAGGCTTTCTTT. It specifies CASSLKSGREAFF.